These T cell receptor beta chains were read from a single sample in a study of shared clonotypes between healthy human individuals. Only in-frame clones appear in the TCRdb table, and some are missing; sequencing was by immunoSEQ multiplex PCR. This table has nearly 750,000 clones, 55% to 80% appearing once. Sequences were obtained from memory CD4+ T cells sorted from blood. These receptors came from a woman under 40 in good health. The conserved cysteine and the conserved F or W are not part of the CDR3 here. The listing skips clone size in some rows; elsewhere it reads once, few, many or a size class.

clone size	V gene	J gene	CDR3 protein
.	TRBV27	TRBJ1-2	ASTKVGWQTYGYT
.	TRBV9	TRBJ2-1	ASSRAGQGVSEQF
.	TRBV2	TRBJ2-5	ASREGQEETQY
.	TRBV7-9	TRBJ2-7	ASALRGRGTYEQY
.	TRBV28	TRBJ1-1	ASFRDRDRF
few	TRBV7-7	TRBJ1-5	ASSQDPISQPQH
.	TRBV5-6	TRBJ2-5	ASSLGHGETQY
.	TRBV7-2	TRBJ2-7	ASSLAGTSGGYEQY
.	TRBV19	TRBJ2-5	ASSTTGSGTQY
.	TRBV29-1	TRBJ1-1	SVTAMNTEAF
once	TRBV5-1	TRBJ2-3	ASSLDGGGRTDTQY
.	TRBV18	TRBJ2-3	ASSPPLDHATWDTQY
.	TRBV19	TRBJ2-3	ASRQADTQY
.	TRBV7-2	TRBJ1-1	ASSFAGTGEAF